Following are 23 T cell receptor beta chains from one sample sequenced in a study of graft-versus-host responses after intestinal transplantation. No antigen has been identified for these receptors. Assay: immunoSEQ multiplex PCR; the TCRdb copy retains only in-frame clones and omits some. This sample has more than 80,000 clones, with roughly 80% found just once. The sequencing used unstimulated CD8+ T cells sorted from spleen or lymph node cells, collected before intestinal transplant. All receptors come from a human donor who received an intestinal transplant.

V usage is TRBV12-5 and J usage is TRBJ1-1; D may be TRBD1 (5 bases). V was clipped by 2 bases and J by 1 base, with 17 bases between them. The germline V gene encodes CDR1 LGHNT and CDR2 FRNRAP. The CDR3 runs 17 residues. This chain's CDR3 is CASGLPQTGRANTEAFF. The CDR3 coding sequence is TGTGCTAGTGGTTTGCCCCAAACGGGACGAGCGAACACTGAAGCTTTCTTT.

This chain joins TRBV4-1 and TRBJ1-5; 7 bases are shared with TRBD1. The germline gives CDR1 MGHRA, CDR2 YSYEKL. This CDR3 has 15 residues. Trimming at V came to 3 bases and at J to 0 bases, leaving 2 bases not matched to a gene. CDR3 DNA: TGCGCCAGCAGCCATGGGACAGCTAGCAATCAGCCCCAGCATTTT. Amino acids: CASSHGTASNQPQHF.

This clone was seen a few times. The gene calls are TRBV5-4 and TRBJ2-1; 10 positions match TRBD2. The V segment lost 4 bases and the J segment 6 bases; nucleotides outside the gene matches: 10. This CDR3 contains 16 residues. Germline assignment: CDR1 SGHNT and CDR2 YYREEE (reference sequence). The CDR3 DNA reads TGTGCCAGCAGCAGGGTAGGCCTAGCGGGAGTCAATGAGCAGTTCTTC. This translates into CASSRVGLAGVNEQFF.

This chain joins TRBV4-1 and TRBJ2-5; TRBD1 agrees at 11 bases. Germline assignment: CDR1 MGHRA and CDR2 YSYEKL. This CDR3 has 19 amino acids. V lost 1 base and J lost 1; bases outside the gene matches: 11. This chain's CDR3 is CASSQGQDRGLGRQETQYF. CDR3 in DNA: TGCGCCAGCAGCCAAGGACAGGACAGGGGGCTCGGTCGCCAAGAGACCCAGTACTTC.

The chain carries TRBV7-9 and TRBJ2-7; no clear D. This CDR3 comprises 15 residues. The V gene lost 3 bases and the J gene lost 5 bases, with 17 bases spanning the gap. Germline assignment: CDR1 SEHNR and CDR2 FQNEAQ (reference sequence). CDR3 residues: CASSLLTAFRDEQYF. In DNA form, the CDR3 reads TGTGCCAGCAGCTTGCTGACCGCCTTTAGGGACGAGCAGTACTTC. The full variable domain, in which reference TRBV7-9 and TRBJ2-7 provide the parts outside the CDR3, is DTGVSQNPRHKITKRGQNVTFRCDPISEHNRLYWYRQTLGQGPEFLTYFQNEAQLEKSRLLSDRFSAERPKGSFSTLEIQRTEQGDSAMYLCASSLLTAFRDEQYFGPGTRLTVT.

The chain combines TRBV5-3 with TRBJ2-7; D may match TRBD1 or TRBD2 (5 bases each). TRBV5-3 is annotated as an ORF whose role is uncertain. Between the trimmed V and J ends, which lost 3 bases and 0 bases, there was a span of 13 bases. The CDR3 has 15 residues. The CDR3 bases are TGTGCCAGAAGCTCCGGGACGGTGAGCTCCTACGAGCAGTACTTC. It encodes CARSSGTVSSYEQYF.

The count of this clone is one. The chain employs TRBV5-4 and TRBJ1-2; TRBD1 might be the D (5 bases). There are 12 residues in the CDR3. Trimming shortened V by 1 base and J by 4 bases, and 5 bases separated the two germline ends. The germline gives CDR1 SGHNT, CDR2 YYREEE (reference sequence). The CDR3 spells CASSLRGYGYTF. The CDR3 DNA reads TGTGCCAGCAGCTTGAGGGGCTATGGCTACACCTTC.

With regard to this clone: This specimen includes other DNA sequences encoding the same CDR3. The rearrangement uses TRBV6-5 and TRBJ2-7, with D perhaps TRBD1 (5 bases). The germline V gene has CDR1 MNHEY and CDR2 SVGAGI. CDR3 size: 14 residues. V shed 3 bases and J shed 3 bases, with 12 bases lying between them. CDR3 in DNA: TGTGCCAGCAGTTATTCTGGACAAAACTACGAGCAGTACTTC. Translation gives CASSYSGQNYEQYF.

The V call is TRBV15, the J call TRBJ1-5, with TRBD1 matching 9 bases. CDR1 is LNHNV, CDR2 YYDKDF, per germline (reference sequence). The trim removed 0 bases at V and 1 base at J, leaving 4 bases unmatched. The CDR3 runs 17 residues. The CDR3 protein is CATSRESTGGSNQPQHF. For the CDR3, the DNA is TGTGCCACCAGCAGAGAGAGCACAGGGGGCAGCAATCAGCCCCAGCATTTT.

V is TRBV6-5 and J is TRBJ2-5; a weak D match, TRBD1 (6 bases). V lost 6 bases, J lost 0 bases, and 14 bases lay in between. The length of the CDR3 is 15 residues. Per germline, CDR1 MNHEY and CDR2 SVGAGI. The CDR3 loop is CASRRTESDQETQYF. CDR3 DNA sequence: TGTGCCAGCAGGAGGACAGAAAGTGACCAAGAGACCCAGTACTTC.

J is TRBJ2-1 and V is TRBV5-4, with 13 bases aligning to TRBD2. J gave up 6 bases and V 3 bases, and 6 bases lay outside the gene matches. The CDR3 runs 16 residues. Germline V CDR1 and CDR2: SGHNT, YYREEE (reference sequence). The CDR3 reads CASSSVTSGGTNEQFF. The CDR3 region has the DNA TGTGCCAGCAGCTCCGTGACTAGCGGGGGGACCAATGAGCAGTTCTTC.

The rearrangement uses TRBV11-2 and TRBJ2-7; D uncertain. With 1 base removed from V and 4 bases from J, the gap between germline ends came to 11 bases. The CDR3 spans 14 residues. Germline values: CDR1 SGHAT, CDR2 FQNNGV. The CDR3 bases are TGTGCCAGCAGCTTAGTGGTACCGACATACGAGCAGTACTTC. Its protein is CASSLVVPTYEQYF.

The chain combines TRBV5-4 with TRBJ1-5; the D gene is possibly TRBD1 (5 bases). Germline V lookup: CDR1 SGHNT, CDR2 YYREEE (reference sequence). CDR3 length: 15 amino acids. Trimming cost V 2 bases and J 2 bases, with 11 bases left between them. In DNA form, the CDR3 reads TGTGCCAGCAGCTTAGGAGGGGAGGGCAATCAGCCCCAGCATTTT. This sequence encodes CASSLGGEGNQPQHF.

The chain joins TRBV4-1 to TRBJ1-1; 7 bases map to TRBD1. The germline V gene encodes CDR1 MGHRA and CDR2 YSYEKL. The CDR3 extends over 14 amino acids. With 4 bases clipped from V and 1 base from J, the junction kept 3 bases outside the gene matches. Written as DNA, the CDR3 is TGCGCCAGCAGCCCAGGACAGGCGAACACTGAAGCTTTCTTT. Translation: CASSPGQANTEAFF.

In nucleotides, the CDR3 is TGTGCCAGCAGTCCCCTATCGGGGGAGTGGGCCTACGAGCAGTACTTC. The encoded protein is CASSPLSGEWAYEQYF. This rearrangement joins TRBV27 to TRBJ2-7, with D perhaps TRBD2 (6 bases). Germline V gives CDR1 MNHEY, CDR2 SMNVEV (reference sequence). Trimming shortened V by 5 bases and J by 2 bases, and 19 bases separated the two germline ends. The CDR3 contains 16 residues.

The chain uses TRBV4-1 and TRBJ2-6; 8 nucleotides line up with TRBD1. The germline CDR1 and CDR2 sequences are MGHRA and YSYEKL. The trim removed 2 bases at V and 4 bases at J, leaving 7 bases unmatched. This CDR3 is 17 amino acids long. The CDR3 spells CASSQPGGTAGANVLTF. DNA of the CDR3: TGCGCCAGCAGCCAACCAGGGGGCACGGCGGGGGCCAACGTCCTGACTTTC.

V gene TRBV5-1 combines with J gene TRBJ1-2, with a tentative D call TRBD1 (6 bases). The CDR3 is 15 amino acids. The germline gives CDR1 SGHRS, CDR2 YFSETQ. Trimming left V 4 bases short and J 4 bases short, with 17 bases between. The CDR3, as DNA: TGCGCCAGCAGCGAGTGGACAGCCTGGGGCTATGGCTACACCTTC. It translates to CASSEWTAWGYGYTF.

The chain joins TRBV10-2 to TRBJ2-1, with 9 bases lining up with TRBD2. The J segment lost 10 bases and the V segment lost 0 bases, leaving 10 bases of the junction unmatched. Germline V CDR1 and CDR2: WSHSY, SAAADI. This CDR3 is built from 16 residues. For the CDR3, the DNA is TGCGCCAGCAGTGAGTCGAGGCTAGCGGGGCCTCACGAGCAGTTCTTC. Its translation is CASSESRLAGPHEQFF.

This chain joins TRBV11-2 and TRBJ2-1, with 7 bases matching TRBD1. Germline trimming cut 1 base from V and 8 bases from J; bases unmatched to any gene: 8. CDR3 length: 15 amino acids. Germline V gives CDR1 SGHAT, CDR2 FQNNGV. The CDR3 reads CASSLANRDRDEQFF. As DNA, the CDR3 is TGTGCCAGCAGCTTAGCGAACCGGGACAGAGATGAGCAGTTCTTC.

The chain uses TRBV27 and TRBJ1-4; D remains ambiguous. V shed 5 bases and J shed 4 bases, with 14 bases lying between them. The CDR3 loop spans 15 amino acids. Germline V CDR1 and CDR2: MNHEY, SMNVEV (reference sequence). CDR3 region: CASSVVGVINEKLFF. CDR3 nucleotide sequence: TGTGCCAGCAGTGTGGTCGGCGTTATTAATGAAAAACTGTTTTTT.

The chain couples TRBV6-6 to TRBJ1-5; a weak D match, TRBD1 (5 bases). The V gene's germline CDR1 is MNHNY and CDR2 SVGAGI (reference sequence). This CDR3 is built from 16 residues. V was clipped by 3 bases and J by 6 bases, with 18 bases between them. The CDR3 sequence: CASSYSPPGGGQPQHF. The CDR3 DNA reads as TGTGCCAGCAGTTATTCTCCCCCCGGGGGAGGTCAGCCCCAGCATTTT.

This clone was seen repeatedly, ten times or more. This chain connects TRBV5-6 to TRBJ2-7; 9 nucleotides agree with TRBD1. The CDR3 totals 15 residues. V gave up 4 bases and J gave up 3 bases; unmatched junction bases: 8. The V gene's germline CDR1 is SGHDT and CDR2 YYEEEE. The CDR3 reads CASSPDRGGSYEQYF. DNA of the CDR3: TGTGCCAGCAGCCCGGACAGGGGCGGGAGCTACGAGCAGTACTTC. Full variable domain (rest looked up from reference TRBV5-6 and TRBJ2-7): DAGVTQSPTHLIKTRGQQVTLRCSPKSGHDTVSWYQQALGQGPQFIFQYYEEEERQRGNFPDRFSGHQFPNYSSELNVNALLLGDSALYLCASSPDRGGSYEQYFGPGTRLTVT.

The CDR3, as DNA: TGTGCCATCCTACACCGGGATAACACCGGGGAGCTGTTTTTT. Amino acids: CAILHRDNTGELFF. This chain connects TRBV10-3 to TRBJ2-2; a possible D gene is TRBD2 (5 bases). The CDR3 runs 14 residues. The germline gives CDR1 ENHRY, CDR2 SYGVKD. V was cut by 8 bases and J by 2 bases, with 12 bases left in between.